A selection of T cell receptor beta chains follows, all from one sample in a study of blood T cell repertoires in COVID-19. Method: immunoSEQ multiplex PCR; TCRdb's copy keeps in-frame clones and lacks some. The sample holds roughly 67,000 clones, about 93% seen once. The sample consisted of peripheral blood. All receptors derive from a man aged 65 to 85 with active COVID-19. Both conserved end residues are part of each CDR3. The D gene is left open where the match is weak. A row's size may be missing; if present it is once, few, many or a size class.

v_gene: TRBV4-1
abundance: few
j_gene: TRBJ2-7
d_gene: TRBD2
CDR3nt: TGCGCCAGCAGCCACCCGGCTAGCGGCTTGTACGAGCAGTACTTC
CDR3aa: CASSHPASGLYEQYF

v_gene: TRBV27
abundance: NA
j_gene: TRBJ1-6
d_gene: TRBD1
CDR3nt: TGTGCCAGCAGGAAGGACAGGGGCGAGATTAGTTCACCCCTCCACTTT
CDR3aa: CASRKDRGEISSPLHF

v_gene: TRBV5-6
abundance: NA
j_gene: TRBJ2-2
d_gene: TRBD2
CDR3nt: TGTGCCAGCAGCCGCTTGGCGGGGGGCCGGTTCGGGGAGCTGTTTTTT
CDR3aa: CASSRLAGGRFGELFF

v_gene: TRBV18
abundance: once
j_gene: TRBJ1-5
d_gene: NA
CDR3nt: TGTGCCAGCACAACGGGGCAGGGGAACAATCAGCCCCAGCATTTT
CDR3aa: CASTTGQGNNQPQHF

v_gene: TRBV6-6
abundance: NA
j_gene: TRBJ2-2
d_gene: TRBD1
CDR3nt: TGTGCCAGCAGACGGACAGGGGCGAACACCGGGGAGCTGTTTTTT
CDR3aa: CASRRTGANTGELFF

v_gene: TRBV11-3
abundance: NA
j_gene: TRBJ2-2
d_gene: NA
CDR3nt: TGTGCCAGCACCGGGGAGTTCACCGGGGAGCTGTTTTTT
CDR3aa: CASTGEFTGELFF

v_gene: TRBV7-9
abundance: NA
j_gene: TRBJ2-5
d_gene: NA
CDR3nt: TGTGCCAGCAGCTTAGCGGGGGGAGTAGAGACCCAGTACTTC
CDR3aa: CASSLAGGVETQYF

v_gene: TRBV28
abundance: NA
j_gene: TRBJ2-3
d_gene: TRBD1
CDR3nt: TGTGCCAGCAGTTTATTCGGACAGGGTAGGGCAGATACGCAGTATTTT
CDR3aa: CASSLFGQGRADTQYF

v_gene: TRBV2
abundance: NA
j_gene: TRBJ1-1
d_gene: TRBD1
CDR3nt: TGTGCCAGCAGGGAAGATTCAGGGGGCAGAGCTTTCTTT
CDR3aa: CASREDSGGRAFF

v_gene: TRBV6-5
abundance: NA
j_gene: TRBJ1-5
d_gene: TRBD1
CDR3nt: TGTGCCAGCAGTTACTCCAGGACAGGGAGTCAGCCCCAGCATTTT
CDR3aa: CASSYSRTGSQPQHF

v_gene: TRBV7-2
abundance: NA
j_gene: TRBJ2-1
d_gene: NA
CDR3nt: TGTGCCAGCAGCCCCGACTGGCAGGGAGAGCAGTTCTTC
CDR3aa: CASSPDWQGEQFF

v_gene: TRBV15
abundance: NA
j_gene: TRBJ2-2
d_gene: NA
CDR3nt: TGTGCCACCTGGCGCGGGGGCGGTAGGAACACCGGGGAGCTGTTTTTT
CDR3aa: CATWRGGGRNTGELFF

v_gene: TRBV2
abundance: NA
j_gene: TRBJ2-1
d_gene: NA
CDR3nt: TGTGCCAGCAGTGAAGGGCTCCAGGGGAATGAGCAGTTCTTC
CDR3aa: CASSEGLQGNEQFF

v_gene: TRBV5-1
abundance: once
j_gene: TRBJ2-1
d_gene: TRBD1
CDR3nt: TGCGCCAGCAGCTTGAGGGGACAGGGATCTAGCAATGAGCAGTTCTTC
CDR3aa: CASSLRGQGSSNEQFF

v_gene: TRBV5-1
abundance: NA
j_gene: TRBJ2-1
d_gene: TRBD2
CDR3nt: TGCGCCAGCAGCGTGACTAGCGGGGGGGCCTTCTACAATGAGCAGTTCTTC
CDR3aa: CASSVTSGGAFYNEQFF

v_gene: TRBV21-1
abundance: NA
j_gene: TRBJ2-3
d_gene: NA
CDR3nt: TGTGCCAGCAGCAAAGGGCGGGCAACCAGCACAGATACGCAGTATTTT
CDR3aa: CASSKGRATSTDTQYF

v_gene: TRBV28
abundance: NA
j_gene: TRBJ2-1
d_gene: NA
CDR3nt: TGTGCCAGCAGTCCGACAGTAAGCTCCTACAATGAGCAGTTCTTC
CDR3aa: CASSPTVSSYNEQFF

v_gene: TRBV24-1
abundance: NA
j_gene: TRBJ1-5
d_gene: NA
CDR3nt: TGTGCCACCAGTGTAGGGGCATATCAGCCCCAGCATTTT
CDR3aa: CATSVGAYQPQHF

v_gene: TRBV6-5
abundance: NA
j_gene: TRBJ1-6
d_gene: TRBD1
CDR3nt: TGTGCCAGCAGTTACTCGAGGACAGGGTTTAATTCACCCCTCCACTTT
CDR3aa: CASSYSRTGFNSPLHF

v_gene: TRBV6-6
abundance: NA
j_gene: TRBJ2-7
d_gene: NA
CDR3nt: TGTGCCACTACAAGGGAGTGGAGCTCCTACGAGCAGTACTTC
CDR3aa: CATTREWSSYEQYF

v_gene: TRBV6-2/TRBV6-3
abundance: NA
j_gene: TRBJ1-5
d_gene: TRBD1
CDR3nt: TGTGCCAGCAGCTCCCCCGACAGGGGCCTGTATCAGCCCCAGCATTTT
CDR3aa: CASSSPDRGLYQPQHF

v_gene: TRBV5-1
abundance: NA
j_gene: TRBJ2-1
d_gene: NA
CDR3nt: TGCGCCAGCAGCGAGAACAATGAGCAGTTCTTC
CDR3aa: CASSENNEQFF

v_gene: TRBV4-1
abundance: NA
j_gene: TRBJ1-3
d_gene: NA
CDR3nt: TGCGCCAGCAGCCAAGGAGAGGGGGTCAGAAACACCATATATTTT
CDR3aa: CASSQGEGVRNTIYF

v_gene: TRBV7-6
abundance: NA
j_gene: TRBJ2-3
d_gene: NA
CDR3nt: TGTGCCAGCAGCTTAGTAAGGGGGTCTAGCACAGATACGCAGTATTTT
CDR3aa: CASSLVRGSSTDTQYF